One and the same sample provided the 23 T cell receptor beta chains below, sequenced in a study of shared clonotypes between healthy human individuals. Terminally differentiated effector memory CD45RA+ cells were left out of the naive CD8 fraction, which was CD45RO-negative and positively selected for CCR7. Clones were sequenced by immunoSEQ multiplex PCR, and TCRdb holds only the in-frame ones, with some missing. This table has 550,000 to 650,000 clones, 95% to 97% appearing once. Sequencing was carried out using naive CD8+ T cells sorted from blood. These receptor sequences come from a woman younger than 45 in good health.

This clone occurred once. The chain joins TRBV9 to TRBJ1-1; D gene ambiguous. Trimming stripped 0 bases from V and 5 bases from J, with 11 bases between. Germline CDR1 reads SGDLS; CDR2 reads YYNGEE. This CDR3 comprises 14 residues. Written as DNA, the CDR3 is TGTGCCAGCAGCGTAGTAAATCCGGGGACTGAAGCTTTCTTT. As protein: CASSVVNPGTEAFF. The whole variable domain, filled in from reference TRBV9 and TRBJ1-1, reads DSGVTQTPKHLITATGQRVTLRCSPRSGDLSVYWYQQSLDQGLQFLIQYYNGEERAKGNILERFSAQQFPDLHSELNLSSLELGDSALYFCASSVVNPGTEAFFGQGTRLTVV.

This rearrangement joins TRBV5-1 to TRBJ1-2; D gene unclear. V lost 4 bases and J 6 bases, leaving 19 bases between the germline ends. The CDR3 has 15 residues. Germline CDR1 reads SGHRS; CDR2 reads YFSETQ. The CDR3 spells CASSPGLLKADGYTF. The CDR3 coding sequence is TGCGCCAGCAGCCCAGGACTCCTTAAGGCAGATGGCTACACCTTC.

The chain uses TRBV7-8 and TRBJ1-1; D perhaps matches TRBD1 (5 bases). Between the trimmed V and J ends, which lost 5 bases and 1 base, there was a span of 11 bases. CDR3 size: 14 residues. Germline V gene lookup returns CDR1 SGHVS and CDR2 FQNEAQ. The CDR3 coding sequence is TGTGCCAGCAGCCCTGGGACCCGGAACACTGAAGCTTTCTTT. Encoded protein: CASSPGTRNTEAFF.

The CDR3 is CASSPGGPQYF. The CDR3 DNA reads as TGTGCCAGCAGTCCCGGTGGGCCGCAGTATTTT. This chain connects TRBV27 to TRBJ2-3; unclear D gene. Germline lookup yields CDR1 MNHEY and CDR2 SMNVEV (reference sequence). The CDR3 extends over 11 amino acids. The V and J ends lost 5 bases and 10 bases respectively, with 10 bases between them.

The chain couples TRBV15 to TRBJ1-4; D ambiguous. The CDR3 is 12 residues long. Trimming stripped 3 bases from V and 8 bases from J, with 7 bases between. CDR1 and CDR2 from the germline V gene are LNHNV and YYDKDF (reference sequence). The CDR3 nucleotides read TGTGCCACCAGCAGTTTGGGGGAAAAACTGTTTTTT. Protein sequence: CATSSLGEKLFF.

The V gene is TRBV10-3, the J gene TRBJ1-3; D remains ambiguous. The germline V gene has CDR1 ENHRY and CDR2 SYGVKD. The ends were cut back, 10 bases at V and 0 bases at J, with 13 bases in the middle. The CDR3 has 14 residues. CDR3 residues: CATMLVDSGNTIYF. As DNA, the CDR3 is TGTGCCACCATGCTGGTAGACTCTGGAAACACCATATATTTT.

The DNA for the CDR3 is TGTGCCAGCTCCGCGGGGGGGAATAATCAGCCCCAGCATTTT. Its translation: CASSAGGNNQPQHF. The chain has TRBV7-9 and TRBJ1-5, with D perhaps matching TRBD1 (5 bases). The CDR3 covers 14 residues. V lost 8 bases to trimming and J lost 4 bases, with 15 bases between them. Germline V gene data show CDR1 as SEHNR and CDR2 as FQNEAQ (reference sequence).

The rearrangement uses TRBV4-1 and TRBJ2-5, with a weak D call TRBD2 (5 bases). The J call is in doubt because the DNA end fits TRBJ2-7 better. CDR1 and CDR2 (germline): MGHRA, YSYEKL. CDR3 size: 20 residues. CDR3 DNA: TGCGCCAGCAGCCAAGATTGGGGAGACTACACTTACACCCTCTCCTACGAGCAGTACTTC. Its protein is CASSQDWGDYTYTLSYEQYF.

CDR3 DNA sequence: TGTGCCAGCAGTTCCGCAGGACGTTCAGATCGTGGCTACACCTTC. Protein product: CASSSAGRSDRGYTF. The chain joins TRBV27 to TRBJ1-2; D unresolved. The CDR3 is made up of 15 amino acids. In germline, CDR1 is MNHEY, CDR2 SMNVEV (reference sequence). The ends were cut back, 4 bases at V and 7 bases at J, with 19 bases in the middle.

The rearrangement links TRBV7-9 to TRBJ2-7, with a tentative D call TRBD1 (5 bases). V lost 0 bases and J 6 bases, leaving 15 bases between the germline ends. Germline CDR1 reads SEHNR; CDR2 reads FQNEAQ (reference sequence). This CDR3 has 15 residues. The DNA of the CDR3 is TGTGCCAGCAGCTTAGCAAAGACAGCCCTGGGCGAGCAGTACTTC. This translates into CASSLAKTALGEQYF.

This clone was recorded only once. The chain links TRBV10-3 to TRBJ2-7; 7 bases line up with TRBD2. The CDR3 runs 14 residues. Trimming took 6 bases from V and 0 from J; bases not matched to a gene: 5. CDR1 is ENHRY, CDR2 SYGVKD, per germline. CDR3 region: CAISGGTFSYEQYF. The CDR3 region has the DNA TGTGCCATCAGCGGGGGGACGTTCTCCTACGAGCAGTACTTC.

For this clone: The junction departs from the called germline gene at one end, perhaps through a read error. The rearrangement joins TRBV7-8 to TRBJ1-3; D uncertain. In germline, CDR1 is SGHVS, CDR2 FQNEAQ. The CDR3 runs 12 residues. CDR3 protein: CASSLGGSLYAF. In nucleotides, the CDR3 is TGTGCCAGCAGCTTAGGAGGCAGCCTATATGCTTTT.

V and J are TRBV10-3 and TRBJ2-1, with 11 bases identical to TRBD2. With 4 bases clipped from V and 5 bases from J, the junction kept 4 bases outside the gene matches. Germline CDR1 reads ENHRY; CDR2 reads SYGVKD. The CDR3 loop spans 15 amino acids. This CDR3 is CAISGAGLADNEQFF. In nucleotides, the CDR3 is TGTGCCATCAGTGGCGCGGGACTAGCGGACAATGAGCAGTTCTTC.

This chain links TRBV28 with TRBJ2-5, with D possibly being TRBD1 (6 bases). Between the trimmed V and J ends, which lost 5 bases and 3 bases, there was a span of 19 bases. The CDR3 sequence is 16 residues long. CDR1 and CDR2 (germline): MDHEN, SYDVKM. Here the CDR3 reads CASSPPGVLGEETQYF. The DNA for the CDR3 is TGTGCCAGCAGTCCCCCAGGGGTACTTGGGGAAGAGACCCAGTACTTC.

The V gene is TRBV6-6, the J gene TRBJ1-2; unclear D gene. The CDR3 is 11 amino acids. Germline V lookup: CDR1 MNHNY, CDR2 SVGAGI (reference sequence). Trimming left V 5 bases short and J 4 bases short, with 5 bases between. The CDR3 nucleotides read TGTGCCAGCAGTAGCGGCTATGGCTACACCTTC. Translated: CASSSGYGYTF.

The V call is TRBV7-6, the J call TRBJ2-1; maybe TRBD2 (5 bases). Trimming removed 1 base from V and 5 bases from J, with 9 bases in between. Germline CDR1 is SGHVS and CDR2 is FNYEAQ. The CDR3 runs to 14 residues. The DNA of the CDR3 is TGTGCCAGCAGCTTAGACGGGGTCAACAATGAGCAGTTCTTC. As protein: CASSLDGVNNEQFF.

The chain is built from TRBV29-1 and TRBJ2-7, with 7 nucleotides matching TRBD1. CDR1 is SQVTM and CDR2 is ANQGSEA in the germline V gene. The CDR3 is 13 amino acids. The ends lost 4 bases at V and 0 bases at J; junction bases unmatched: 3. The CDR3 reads CSVAGTDSYEQYF. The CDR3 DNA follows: TGCAGCGTTGCGGGGACAGACTCCTACGAGCAGTACTTC.

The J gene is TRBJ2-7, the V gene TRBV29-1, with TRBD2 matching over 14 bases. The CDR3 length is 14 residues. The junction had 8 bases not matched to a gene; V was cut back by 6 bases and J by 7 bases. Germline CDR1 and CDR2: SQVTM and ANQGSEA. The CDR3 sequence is CSVVGLAGEREQYF. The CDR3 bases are TGCAGCGTGGTGGGACTAGCGGGAGAGCGGGAGCAGTACTTC.

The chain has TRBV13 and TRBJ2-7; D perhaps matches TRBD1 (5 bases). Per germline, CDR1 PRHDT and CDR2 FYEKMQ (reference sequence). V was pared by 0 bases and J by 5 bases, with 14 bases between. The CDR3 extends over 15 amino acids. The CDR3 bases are TGTGCCAGCAGCTTAGGTGCGCTGGGGCAACACGAGCAGTACTTC. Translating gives CASSLGALGQHEQYF. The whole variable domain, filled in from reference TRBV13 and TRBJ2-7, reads AAGVIQSPRHLIKEKRETATLKCYPIPRHDTVYWYQQGPGQDPQFLISFYEKMQSDKGSIPDRFSAQQFSDYHSELNMSSLELGDSALYFCASSLGALGQHEQYFGPGTRLTVT.

CDR3 in DNA: TGTGCCAGCAGTTACTTATATAGCAATCAGCCCCAGCATTTT. Translation: CASSYLYSNQPQHF. The rearrangement joins TRBV6-6 to TRBJ1-5; D unresolved. Germline V gene lookup returns CDR1 MNHNY and CDR2 SVGAGI (reference sequence). CDR3 length: 14 amino acids. Between the trimmed V and J ends, which lost 1 base and 0 bases, there was a span of 4 bases.

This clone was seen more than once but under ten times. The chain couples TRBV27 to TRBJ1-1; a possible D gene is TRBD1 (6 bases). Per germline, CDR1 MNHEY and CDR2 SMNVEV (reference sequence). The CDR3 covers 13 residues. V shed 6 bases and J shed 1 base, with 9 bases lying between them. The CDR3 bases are TGTGCCAGCAGACTGACAGGGAACACTGAAGCTTTCTTT. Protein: CASRLTGNTEAFF.

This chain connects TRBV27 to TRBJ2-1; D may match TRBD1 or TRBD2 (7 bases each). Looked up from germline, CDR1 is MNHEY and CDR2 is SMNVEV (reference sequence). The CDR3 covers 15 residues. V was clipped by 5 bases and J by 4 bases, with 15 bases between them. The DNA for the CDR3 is TGTGCCAGCAGTAGCGGGACAGTTGGATACAATGAGCAGTTCTTC. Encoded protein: CASSSGTVGYNEQFF.

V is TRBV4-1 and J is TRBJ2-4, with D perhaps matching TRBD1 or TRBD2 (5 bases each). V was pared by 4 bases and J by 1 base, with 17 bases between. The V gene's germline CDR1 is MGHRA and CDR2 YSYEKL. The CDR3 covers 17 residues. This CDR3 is CASSLRDGGEAKNIQYF. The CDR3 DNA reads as TGCGCCAGCAGCCTAAGAGATGGGGGAGAGGCCAAAAACATTCAGTACTTC.